The 9 T cell receptor beta chains below come from one sample, sequenced in a study of blood T cells in healthy people across ages. The authors ran a second PCR of about 7 to 11 cycles using a sample-barcoded 5' primer and a J-beta primer mix. From the 5' RACE reads, TCRdb called clonotypes with MiXCR, one entry per CDR3 protein. The profile shows fewer than 950,000 distinct CDR3 sequences, less than 70% of them singletons. Sample: blood. Receptor source: a man older than 75 in good health.

This chain links TRBV29-1 with TRBJ2-4, with D perhaps given as TRBD1 or TRBD2 (7 bases each). The DNA end favors TRBJ2-7, so the J call may be wrong. The CDR3 runs to 11 residues. Germline assignment: CDR1 SQVTM and CDR2 ANQGSEA. The CDR3 loop reads CSVQGGNEQYF. CDR3 DNA: TGCAGCGTTCAGGGGGGGAACGAGCAGTACTTC.

The V gene is TRBV4-1, the J gene TRBJ2-7; 9 bases fit TRBD1. The J segment lost 6 bases and the V segment lost 3 bases, leaving 15 bases of the junction unmatched. This CDR3 contains 17 residues. Germline lookup yields CDR1 MGHRA and CDR2 YSYEKL. As DNA, the CDR3 is TGCGCCAGCAGCCAGACCCCTTTCCGGGACAGGGTTCCCGAGCAGTACTTC. This gives the protein CASSQTPFRDRVPEQYF.

The chain recombines TRBV4-2 with TRBJ2-3; D tentatively fits TRBD1 or TRBD2 (5 bases each). The CDR3 loop spans 14 amino acids. Germline V gene lookup returns CDR1 LGHNA and CDR2 YNFKEQ. Trimming left V 0 bases short and J 14 bases short, with 18 bases between. The CDR3 DNA follows: TGTGCCAGCAGCCAAGATCCGGGGCGGAGATACGCGTATTTT. Translation: CASSQDPGRRYAYF.

The V call is TRBV20-1, the J call TRBJ2-3, with a tentative D call TRBD2 (5 bases). Trimming removed 5 bases at V and 3 bases at J, with 9 bases between. The CDR3 runs to 12 residues. Germline V lookup: CDR1 DFQATT, CDR2 SNEGSKA (reference sequence). CDR3: CSARSGTDTQYF. The CDR3 DNA follows: TGCAGTGCTCGCTCGGGGACAGATACGCAGTATTTT.

This clonotype was counted between two and nine times. V gene TRBV4-1 combines with J gene TRBJ2-1; 11 nucleotides line up with TRBD2. This CDR3 has 14 residues. In germline, CDR1 is MGHRA, CDR2 YSYEKL. After removal of 3 bases from V and 14 bases from J, the junction contained 9 bases not matched to a gene. CDR3 in amino acids: CASSHKTSGEIEFF. For the CDR3, the DNA is TGCGCCAGCAGCCACAAGACTAGCGGGGAAATCGAGTTCTTC.

This clonotype has only a few counts. The chain uses TRBV12-3 or TRBV12-4 and TRBJ1-5; a weak D match, TRBD1 (6 bases). V lost 5 bases to trimming and J lost 4 bases, with 15 bases between them. The CDR3 is made up of 15 amino acids. The CDR3 DNA reads TGTGCCAGCAGTGGCAGAGGGGGGCCGAATCAGCCCCAGCATTTT. Translating gives CASSGRGGPNQPQHF.

This clonotype was recorded a few times. The chain has TRBV10-3 and TRBJ2-1, with unresolved D. The better agreement between TRBJ2-7 and the DNA end casts doubt on the J call. CDR3 length equals 14 residues. Germline lookup yields CDR1 ENHRY and CDR2 SYGVKD. The CDR3 nucleotides are TGTGCCATCAGTGAGTCCTTTCCACGTGACGAGCAGTACTTC. Encoded protein: CAISESFPRDEQYF.

The chain uses TRBV28 and TRBJ1-6, with TRBD1 as a possible D gene (5 bases). Trimming took off 3 bases at V and 10 bases at J, with 13 bases between the two ends. CDR3 length: 14 residues. CDR1 is MDHEN and CDR2 is SYDVKM in the germline V gene. The CDR3 DNA reads as TGTGCCAGCAGTTTGGGTCAGGGTGCATCACCCCTCCACTTT. This translates into CASSLGQGASPLHF.

J is TRBJ2-5 and V is TRBV5-1, with a weak D call TRBD2 (6 bases). There are 16 residues in the CDR3. CDR1 and CDR2 (germline): SGHRS, YFSETQ. V lost 4 bases and J 1 base, leaving 17 bases between the germline ends. The chain's CDR3 is CASSPASDGSQETQYF. CDR3 nucleotide sequence: TGCGCCAGCAGCCCTGCTAGCGACGGCTCCCAAGAGACCCAGTACTTC.